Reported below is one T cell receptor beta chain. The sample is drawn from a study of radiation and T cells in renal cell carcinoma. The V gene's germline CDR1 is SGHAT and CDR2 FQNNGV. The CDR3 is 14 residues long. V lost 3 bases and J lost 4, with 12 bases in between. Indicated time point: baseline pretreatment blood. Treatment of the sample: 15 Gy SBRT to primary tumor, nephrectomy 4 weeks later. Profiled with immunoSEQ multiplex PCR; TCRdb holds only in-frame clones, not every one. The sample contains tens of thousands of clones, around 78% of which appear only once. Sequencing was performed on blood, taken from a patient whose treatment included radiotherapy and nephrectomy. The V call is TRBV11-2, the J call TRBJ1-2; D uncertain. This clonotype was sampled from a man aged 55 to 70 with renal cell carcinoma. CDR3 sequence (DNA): TGTGCCAGCAGCTTGGATGGGCAGCTCTATGGCTACACCTTC. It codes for CASSLDGQLYGYTF. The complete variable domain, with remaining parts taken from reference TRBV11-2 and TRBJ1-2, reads EAGVAQSPRYKIIEKRQSVAFWCNPISGHATLYWYQQILGQGPKLLIQFQNNGVVDDSQLPKDRFSAERLKGVDSTLKIQPAKLEDSAVYLCASSLDGQLYGYTFGSGTRLTVV.